This T cell receptor (beta chain) was observed in a study of control samples from healthy donors and cancer patients. Sequencing was performed with immunoSEQ multiplex PCR; in TCRdb, only in-frame clones are kept and a portion is missing. The data hold some 120,000 clones, with more than 75% observed a single time. This CDR3 is 14 amino acids long. V was shortened by 0 bases and J by 1 base, with 5 bases between the two germline ends. Germline values: CDR1 SGDLS, CDR2 YYNGEE. Sample: blood. V usage is TRBV9 and J usage is TRBJ2-1; unclear D gene. The source of this sequence is a woman aged 70-85 years in good health. CDR3 amino acids: CASSVGMSYNEQFF. CDR3 in DNA: TGTGCCAGCAGCGTAGGAATGTCCTACAATGAGCAGTTCTTC.